These 17 T cell receptor beta chains were all obtained from the same sample, sequenced in a study of shared clonotypes between healthy human individuals. Repertoires were generated with immunoSEQ multiplex PCR, while TCRdb's copy carries only in-frame clones and drops some. The data contain just over 2,000,000 clones, over 85% of them singletons. Specimen: naive CD4+ T cells sorted from blood. Sample subset: CD45RA+ positively selected. The receptors originated from a man between 18 and 29 years old in good health.

The gene calls are TRBV10-1 and TRBJ1-3; tentatively, D is TRBD1 (6 bases). This CDR3 has 16 residues. V lost 0 bases and J 2 bases, leaving 11 bases between the germline ends. Germline CDR1 is WNHNN and CDR2 is SYGVQD (reference sequence). CDR3: CASSESGGLTGNTIYF. The CDR3 nucleotides are TGCGCCAGCAGTGAGTCGGGGGGGCTAACTGGAAACACCATATATTTT.

This clone was detected many times. Other nucleotide sequences in the sample specify the same CDR3. The V call is TRBV5-8, the J call TRBJ1-1; 9 bases line up with TRBD1. CDR1 is SGHTS, CDR2 YDEGEE, per germline. After removal of 5 bases from V and 0 bases from J, the junction contained 5 bases not matched to a gene. The CDR3 sequence is 15 residues long. The CDR3 here is CASRSTGGMNTEAFF. CDR3 DNA: TGTGCCAGCAGGTCGACAGGGGGGATGAACACTGAAGCTTTCTTT.

This clone was seen ten or more times. The same CDR3 is also encoded by other DNA sequences in this sample. The chain combines TRBV19 with TRBJ2-4; 12 nucleotides agree with TRBD2. The germline gives CDR1 LNHDA, CDR2 SQIVND (reference sequence). Losses at the gene ends were 5 bases for V and 5 bases for J; bases not matched to a gene: 13. The CDR3 runs to 18 residues. The CDR3 DNA reads TGTGCCAGTAGTTCGGGGCTAGCGGGAGGGTTGGCGGAAAACATTCAGTACTTC. Amino acid sequence: CASSSGLAGGLAENIQYF.

This clone was seen just once. DNA for the CDR3: TGCAGCGTTGAGGAGGGGGCGAAACTGTTTTTT. It codes for CSVEEGAKLFF. The J gene is TRBJ1-4, the V gene TRBV29-1; 7 nucleotides match TRBD1. This CDR3 has 11 residues. The V segment lost 3 bases and the J segment 11 bases; nucleotides outside the gene matches: 3. Looked up from germline, CDR1 is SQVTM and CDR2 is ANQGSEA.

CDR3: CASSARTREYQETQYF. CDR3 nucleotide sequence: TGTGCCAGCAGTGCCAGGACTAGAGAGTACCAAGAGACCCAGTACTTC. The rearrangement links TRBV27 to TRBJ2-5; the match to TRBD2 covers 7 bases. CDR3 length equals 16 residues. V dropped 5 bases and J dropped 0; count of bases not matched to a gene: 9. CDR1 is MNHEY, CDR2 SMNVEV, per germline (reference sequence).

The CDR3 nucleotides read TGTGCCAGCAGTTTACGGGGGCACTCTGGAAACACCATATATTTT. It translates to CASSLRGHSGNTIYF. This chain connects TRBV27 to TRBJ1-3, with D possibly being TRBD1 (6 bases). The CDR3 length is 15 residues. The V gene lost 2 bases and the J gene lost 0 bases, with 8 bases spanning the gap. Germline V gene sequence: CDR1 MNHEY, CDR2 SMNVEV (reference sequence).

V gene TRBV21-1 combines with J gene TRBJ2-7; the DNA was not compared with TRBD2, the D call given in the table. TRBV21-1 is a recognized pseudogene. The length of the CDR3 is 16 residues. The CDR3 bases are TGTGCCAGCACCAAAAACCCCACTTGCTACCGCCACGAGCAGTACTTC. Translated: CASTKNPTCYRHEQYF.

The CDR3 DNA sequence: TGTGCCAGCTCACCACCGTTATCACAGCTCTCTGGAAACACCATATATTTT. It specifies CASSPPLSQLSGNTIYF. This chain uses TRBV18 with TRBJ1-3; D not certain. Germline values: CDR1 KGHSH, CDR2 LQKENI. V lost 0 bases and J lost 0, with 12 bases in between. The CDR3 spans 17 residues.

The genes are TRBV10-2 and TRBJ2-2, with 9 bases that match TRBD1. From germline, CDR1 is WSHSY and CDR2 SAAADI. V shed 6 bases, J shed 8 bases, and the junction held 7 bases outside the gene matches. This CDR3 spans 14 amino acids. CDR3: CASSATGGTGELFF. DNA of the CDR3: TGCGCCAGCAGCGCGACAGGGGGGACGGGGGAGCTGTTTTTT.

This clone was recorded once. The chain joins TRBV11-2 to TRBJ2-1; D possibly matches TRBD1 or TRBD2 (6 bases each). The CDR3 has 15 residues. CDR1 and CDR2 from the germline V gene are SGHAT and FQNNGV. The ends were cut back, 5 bases at V and 7 bases at J, with 18 bases in the middle. The CDR3 reads CASSRGQGARNEQFF. The CDR3 region has the DNA TGTGCCAGCAGCCGGGGGCAGGGTGCTCGGAATGAGCAGTTCTTC.

This clone has a single count. In the same sample, other DNA sequences code for this CDR3. The chain joins TRBV5-1 to TRBJ2-1; 8 nucleotides align to TRBD1. CDR1 and CDR2 (germline): SGHRS, YFSETQ. The CDR3 length is 16 residues. Trimming cost V 0 bases and J 1 base; bases outside gene matches: 3. This CDR3 reads CASSLAQGASYNEQFF. CDR3 in DNA: TGCGCCAGCAGCTTGGCCCAGGGGGCTTCCTACAATGAGCAGTTCTTC.

The chain employs TRBV11-2 and TRBJ2-2, with D unclear. Trimming removed 2 bases from V and 4 bases from J, with 8 bases in between. Germline V gene data show CDR1 as SGHAT and CDR2 as FQNNGV. The CDR3 is made up of 14 amino acids. DNA of the CDR3: TGTGCCAGCAGCTTACTACCCGCCACCGGGGAGCTGTTTTTT. Translated, it gives CASSLLPATGELFF.

A note on this clone: The same CDR3 can be traced to other DNA sequences in this sample. CDR3 region: CASSQTSDTQYF. For the CDR3, the DNA is TGTGCCAGCAGCCAGACTTCAGATACGCAGTATTTT. The chain carries TRBV11-3 and TRBJ2-3; D call uncertain. V was pared by 5 bases and J by 4 bases, with 7 bases between. CDR3 length equals 12 residues. In germline, CDR1 is SGHNT, CDR2 YENEEA.

The chain couples TRBV6-6 to TRBJ1-1; no clear D. Germline CDR1 and CDR2: MNHNY and SVGAGI (reference sequence). The length of the CDR3 is 13 residues. V shed 2 bases and J shed 4 bases, with 8 bases lying between them. CDR3 region: CASSYEAGTEAFF. In DNA form, the CDR3 reads TGTGCCAGCAGTTACGAGGCCGGCACTGAAGCTTTCTTT.

The chain recombines TRBV5-1 with TRBJ1-2, with no clear D. The CDR3 has 14 residues. Germline lookup yields CDR1 SGHRS and CDR2 YFSETQ. Trimming took off 0 bases at V and 3 bases at J, with 9 bases between the two ends. The CDR3 DNA reads as TGCGCCAGCAGCTTGGATACAGCCTACTATGGCTACACCTTC. Amino acid sequence: CASSLDTAYYGYTF.

The J gene is TRBJ2-7, the V gene TRBV11-3; TRBD1 matches at 7 bases. Looked up from germline, CDR1 is SGHNT and CDR2 is YENEEA. The CDR3 is made up of 14 amino acids. Trimming cost V 7 bases and J 2 bases; bases outside gene matches: 8. The DNA of the CDR3 is TGTGCCAGCACCGCCGTGACAGGGACCTACGAGCAGTACTTC. Translated, it gives CASTAVTGTYEQYF.

The chain couples TRBV15 to TRBJ2-5; D gene uncertain. Germline CDR1 is LNHNV and CDR2 is YYDKDF (reference sequence). V gave up 1 base and J gave up 2 bases, with 5 bases separating them. There are 13 residues in the CDR3. The DNA of the CDR3 is TGTGCCACCAGCAGAGCCATTCAAGAGACCCAGTACTTC. Protein: CATSRAIQETQYF.